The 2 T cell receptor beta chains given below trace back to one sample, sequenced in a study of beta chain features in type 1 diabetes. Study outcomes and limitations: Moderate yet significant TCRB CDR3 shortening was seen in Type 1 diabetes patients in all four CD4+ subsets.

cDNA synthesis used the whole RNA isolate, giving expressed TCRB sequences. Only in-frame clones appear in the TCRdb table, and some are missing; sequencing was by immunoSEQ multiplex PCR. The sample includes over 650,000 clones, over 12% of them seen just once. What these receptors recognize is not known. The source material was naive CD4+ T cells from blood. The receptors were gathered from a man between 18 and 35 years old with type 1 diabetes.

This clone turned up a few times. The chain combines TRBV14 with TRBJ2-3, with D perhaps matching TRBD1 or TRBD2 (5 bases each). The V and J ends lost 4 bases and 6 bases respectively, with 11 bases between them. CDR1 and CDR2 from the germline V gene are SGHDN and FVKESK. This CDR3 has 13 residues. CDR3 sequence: CASSPFGADTQYF. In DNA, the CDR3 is TGTGCCAGCAGCCCCTTCGGGGCCGATACGCAGTATTTT.

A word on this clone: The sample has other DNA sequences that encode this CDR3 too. CDR3 in amino acids: CASSPLGRGNEQFF. The DNA for the CDR3 is TGTGCCAGCAGCCCTCTGGGGAGAGGAAATGAGCAGTTCTTC. This rearrangement joins TRBV7-9 to TRBJ2-1; a possible D gene is TRBD2 (5 bases). The V gene's germline CDR1 is SEHNR and CDR2 FQNEAQ (reference sequence). The CDR3 covers 14 residues. V gave up 5 bases and J gave up 7 bases, with 15 bases separating them.